This record looks at one TCR beta chain sequence and its context. These data come from a study of blood T cell repertoires in COVID-19. Overall study: Donors in the United States, Italy and Spain gave samples during acute or convalescent COVID-19. In each case, the material was cDNA or gDNA derived from T cells, B-cell-depleted T cells, or PBMCs.

V lost 6 bases to trimming and J lost 1 base, with 16 bases between them. This CDR3 is 16 amino acids long. The V gene's germline CDR1 is SGHRS and CDR2 YFSETQ. Original analysis: Estimation of nucleated cell counts was performed using reference gene primer amplification. Sequenced by immunoSEQ multiplex PCR; TCRdb stores in-frame clones only, minus some. V, J and clone size were drawn from that table, and D and trimming were deduced from the DNA. This table holds around 80,000 clones, 65% to 85% found once. Material: peripheral blood. The chain carries TRBV5-1 and TRBJ2-2; D perhaps matches TRBD1 (6 bases). The TCR was taken from an elderly woman with acute or convalescent COVID-19. As DNA, the CDR3 is TGCGCCAGCATCGACACGCCGGGACAGAACACCGGGGAGCTGTTTTTT. This codes for CASIDTPGQNTGELFF.